Presented here are 18 T cell receptor beta chains from one specimen sequenced in a study of blood T cells in healthy people across ages. A second PCR of about 7 to 12 cycles used a sample-barcoded 5' primer and a J-beta primer mix. TCRdb re-derived calls from the 5' RACE reads in MiXCR, one entry per CDR3 protein. The table shows roughly 1,800,000 distinct CDR3 sequences, with roughly 49% occurring only once. Sequencing was done on a sample of blood. All receptors derive from a woman in her forties in good health.

The J gene is TRBJ2-1, the V gene TRBV5-1, with TRBD1 matching over 7 bases. This CDR3 has 16 amino acids. The germline V gene encodes CDR1 SGHRS and CDR2 YFSETQ. With V trimmed by 0 bases and J by 0 bases, 3 bases remained unmatched. The CDR3 sequence is CASSLVRDSSYNEQFF. The DNA for the CDR3 is TGCGCCAGCAGCTTGGTGAGGGACAGCTCCTACAATGAGCAGTTCTTC.

This clonotype occurred a few times. The gene calls are TRBV20-1 and TRBJ2-7; 8 bases align to TRBD1. Germline V gene data show CDR1 as DFQATT and CDR2 as SNEGSKA (reference sequence). With V trimmed by 5 bases and J by 6 bases, 9 bases remained unmatched. The CDR3 loop spans 13 amino acids. The CDR3 sequence: CSALWTGRSEQYF. The CDR3 bases are TGCAGTGCTTTATGGACAGGGAGGAGCGAGCAGTACTTC.

This chain joins TRBV20-1 and TRBJ1-4, with D possibly TRBD1 on 6 matching bases. Between the trimmed V and J ends, which lost 3 bases and 8 bases, there was a span of 13 bases. Germline CDR1 and CDR2: DFQATT and SNEGSKA (reference sequence). The CDR3 length is 13 residues. CDR3 DNA: TGCAGTGCTAGTCCGGGGGCAGGGGAAAAACTGTTTTTT. This sequence encodes CSASPGAGEKLFF.

This clonotype has a handful of counts. This sequence joins TRBV20-1 and TRBJ2-5; 10 nucleotides align to TRBD2. Unmatched junction bases numbered 19, after V lost 1 base and J lost 5 bases. The CDR3 length is 19 residues. Germline V gives CDR1 DFQATT, CDR2 SNEGSKA (reference sequence). The CDR3 DNA is TGCAGTGCTAGAGTCCCCCCAGCTAGCGGGGGCTCCGCGGGGGAGACCCAGTACTTC. Translating it yields CSARVPPASGGSAGETQYF.

The chain uses TRBV5-1 and TRBJ2-5; TRBD1 aligns across 10 bases. Judging by the DNA end, TRBJ2-7 fits better; the J call may be wrong. The CDR3 length is 14 residues. Germline V CDR1 and CDR2: SGHRS, YFSETQ. The CDR3 spells CASSFMTGGGEQYF. Written as DNA, the CDR3 is TGCGCCAGCAGCTTCATGACAGGGGGCGGCGAGCAGTACTTC.

The chain recombines TRBV29-1 with TRBJ1-2; D perhaps matches TRBD1 (5 bases). The CDR3 runs to 12 residues. CDR1 and CDR2 from the germline V gene are SQVTM and ANQGSEA. V was cut by 7 bases and J by 2 bases, with 11 bases left in between. CDR3 sequence: CSDERGNYGYTF. The CDR3 DNA follows: TGCAGCGATGAGAGGGGCAACTATGGCTACACCTTC.

The gene calls are TRBV25-1 and TRBJ1-6; 10 nucleotides align to TRBD1. Trimming removed 8 bases from V and 11 bases from J; junction bases left unmatched: 6. The CDR3 is 13 amino acids. CDR1 is MGHDK and CDR2 is SYGVNS in the germline V gene. CDR3 sequence: CASGGTGAPPLHF. CDR3 sequence (DNA): TGTGCCAGCGGGGGGACAGGGGCTCCACCCCTCCACTTT.

The genes are TRBV19 and TRBJ2-1; 8 bases are a match to TRBD1. V dropped 7 bases and J dropped 0; count of bases not matched to a gene: 8. The CDR3 covers 16 residues. Germline V gene data show CDR1 as LNHDA and CDR2 as SQIVND (reference sequence). CDR3 amino acids: CASKNRGVGSYNEQFF. CDR3 in DNA: TGTGCCAGTAAAAACAGGGGGGTGGGCTCCTACAATGAGCAGTTCTTC.

The chain is built from TRBV20-1 and TRBJ2-3; a possible D gene is TRBD2 (6 bases). The V end lost 2 bases, the J end lost 3 bases, and 15 bases lay between the germline ends. This CDR3 region has 15 residues. Per germline, CDR1 DFQATT and CDR2 SNEGSKA (reference sequence). The CDR3 is CSARSGVVGTDTQYF. In nucleotides, the CDR3 is TGCAGTGCTAGATCGGGGGTTGTAGGAACAGATACGCAGTATTTT.

CDR3 nucleotide sequence: TGTGCCAGCAGTTACGCTCGGCAGAACACAGATACGCAGTATTTT. This gives the protein CASSYARQNTDTQYF. V usage is TRBV6-2 or TRBV6-3 and J usage is TRBJ2-3; no clear D. There are 15 residues in the CDR3. Germline V gene data show CDR1 as MNHEY and CDR2 as SVGEGT. Trimming shortened V by 2 bases and J by 2 bases, and 11 bases separated the two germline ends.

In its sample, this clonotype was seen a few times. The chain recombines TRBV28 with TRBJ2-7; possibly TRBD2 for D (6 bases). The V end was cut by 6 bases, the J end by 3 bases, with 15 bases between. CDR1 and CDR2 from the germline V gene are MDHEN and SYDVKM. CDR3 length: 14 amino acids. In DNA form, the CDR3 reads TGTGCCAGCAGCTTCGGGGGTCGGGGCTACGAGCAGTACTTC. Its translation is CASSFGGRGYEQYF.

This clonotype was observed a few times. V usage is TRBV25-1 and J usage is TRBJ2-7; 9 bases are a match to TRBD1. V was pared by 6 bases and J by 6 bases, with 9 bases of the junction left unmatched. From germline, CDR1 is MGHDK and CDR2 SYGVNS. This CDR3 is built from 14 residues. This CDR3 reads CASRGQGSFSEQYF. In nucleotides, the CDR3 is TGTGCCAGCAGAGGACAGGGGTCCTTCTCCGAGCAGTACTTC.

The V and J genes are TRBV20-1 and TRBJ2-7; 7 nucleotides align to TRBD2. Germline CDR1 is DFQATT and CDR2 is SNEGSKA (reference sequence). V trimming: 2 bases; J trimming: 0 bases; junction bases outside the gene matches: 10. The CDR3 length is 16 residues. In DNA, the CDR3 is TGCAGTGCTAGATTCAGCTGGGGCGGGAGCTCCTACGAGCAGTACTTC. Protein: CSARFSWGGSSYEQYF.

This clonotype came up a few times. This chain connects TRBV29-1 to TRBJ2-7; D might be TRBD1 (5 bases). The CDR3 is 12 amino acids. Germline V gives CDR1 SQVTM, CDR2 ANQGSEA. V was cut by 7 bases and J by 6 bases, with 16 bases left in between. The CDR3 is CSAGLRSGEQYF. As DNA, the CDR3 is TGCAGCGCAGGGCTCCGGTCGGGCGAGCAGTACTTC.

This clonotype was observed a few times. The rearrangement links TRBV6-2 or TRBV6-3 to TRBJ2-1, with D uncertain. The CDR3 contains 17 residues. CDR1 and CDR2 (germline): MNHEY, SVGEGT. V lost 2 bases, J lost 0 bases, and 14 bases lay in between. CDR3 in amino acids: CASSYEKGRSSYNEQFF. CDR3 in DNA: TGTGCCAGCAGTTACGAGAAGGGTCGTAGCTCCTACAATGAGCAGTTCTTC.

A few counts support this clonotype. The rearrangement uses TRBV7-9 and TRBJ2-1; D might be TRBD1 (5 bases). CDR3 length: 15 amino acids. Germline assignment: CDR1 SEHNR and CDR2 FQNEAQ (reference sequence). V was pared by 7 bases and J by 0 bases, with 13 bases between. CDR3 nucleotides: TGTGCCAGCATTGACCAGGGCAGCTCCTACAATGAGCAGTTCTTC. This translates into CASIDQGSSYNEQFF.

The chain recombines TRBV7-2 with TRBJ1-1, with D possibly matching TRBD1 (5 bases). Germline values: CDR1 SGHTA, CDR2 FQGNSA. The CDR3 covers 16 residues. V dropped 1 base and J dropped 1 base, with 13 bases sitting between them. The CDR3 spells CASSLGRRDPNTEAFF. The CDR3 bases are TGTGCCAGCAGCTTAGGACGCAGGGACCCGAACACTGAAGCTTTCTTT.

The chain employs TRBV5-5 and TRBJ2-5, with a tentative D call TRBD2 (5 bases). The J call may be mistaken, given a closer DNA end match to TRBJ2-7. The V gene's germline CDR1 is SGHKS and CDR2 YYEKEE (reference sequence). This CDR3 spans 14 amino acids. CDR3 sequence reads: CASSLVPGIDEQYF. The CDR3 region has the DNA TGTGCCAGCAGCTTGGTGCCCGGGATAGACGAGCAGTACTTC.